Each of the 29 T cell receptor beta chains below was sequenced from the same sample in a study of persistence of HIV-infected CD4 T cells (dated by TCRdb to 2020 to 2022). The sample's treatment or condition label, in plain terms: suppressive antiretroviral therapy. Cells were stimulated with lysates of CMV-infected fibroblasts at 9 to 10 ug/mL. Nonresponding CD40L-negative CD69-negative CD45RO-high memory CD4+ T cells were sorted as memory populations depleted of antigen-responding cells. The immunoSEQ hsTCRB assay version 4, run in survey mode, was used to sequence TCRbeta repertoires from genomic DNA. TCRdb retrieved this table from immuneACCESS and kept in-frame rearrangements only. Not all clones are present; in checked studies, unresolved V genes account for under half, and no reason is known for the remainder. This sample has 35,000 to 40,000 clones in its table, and around 80% of those were observed once. The ten largest account for roughly 1.5% of the sample.

These TCRs are of unknown antigen specificity. The source material was CD4+ T cells sorted from PBMCs after 18-hour stimulation, sampled from a patient who received antiretroviral therapy. The cell subset or site label for this specimen denotes: CD40L-CD69- CD45RO-high memory CD4 T cells not responding to CMV lysate. Receptors were obtained from an adult man with HIV who was CMV-seropositive.

V and J are TRBV4-1 and TRBJ1-2; TRBD1 matches 7 bases. The J segment lost 6 bases and the V segment lost 1 base, leaving 8 bases of the junction unmatched. The germline V gene encodes CDR1 MGHRA and CDR2 YSYEKL. CDR3 length: 15 residues. The CDR3 DNA follows: TGCGCCAGCAGCCAAGGCGGACAGGTCCCTGATGGCTACACCTTC. Translated: CASSQGGQVPDGYTF.

The rearrangement links TRBV7-9 to TRBJ1-2; D is undetermined. The CDR3 contains 13 residues. The V end lost 4 bases, the J end lost 6 bases, and 12 bases lay between the germline ends. Germline lookup yields CDR1 SEHNR and CDR2 FQNEAQ (reference sequence). DNA of the CDR3: TGTGCCAGCAGCTCCCAATTAGGCGATGGCTACACCTTC. It specifies CASSSQLGDGYTF. The whole variable domain, filled in from reference TRBV7-9 and TRBJ1-2, reads DTGVSQNPRHKITKRGQNVTFRCDPISEHNRLYWYRQTLGQGPEFLTYFQNEAQLEKSRLLSDRFSAERPKGSFSTLEIQRTEQGDSAMYLCASSSQLGDGYTFGSGTRLTVV.

V gene TRBV6-6 combines with J gene TRBJ1-5; no clear D gene. The CDR3 has 12 amino acids. Germline CDR1 MNHNY, CDR2 SVGAGI (reference sequence). With 5 bases removed from V and 7 bases from J, the gap between germline ends came to 9 bases. For the CDR3, the DNA is TGTGCCAGCAGTAGGGTAGGACAGCCCCAGCATTTT. This translates into CASSRVGQPQHF.

This chain links TRBV9 with TRBJ2-1; 10 bases line up with TRBD1. Germline CDR1 reads SGDLS; CDR2 reads YYNGEE. The J segment lost 8 bases and the V segment lost 4 bases, leaving 6 bases of the junction unmatched. The CDR3 is made up of 14 amino acids. The CDR3 is CASSPGTGAYEQFF. Written as DNA, the CDR3 is TGTGCCAGCAGCCCTGGGACAGGGGCGTATGAGCAGTTCTTC.

The chain carries TRBV6-1 and TRBJ2-2; TRBD1 aligns across 7 bases. After removal of 6 bases from V and 6 bases from J, the junction contained 7 bases not matched to a gene. CDR3 length: 14 amino acids. Germline V gene data show CDR1 as MNHNS and CDR2 as SASEGT. The CDR3 nucleotides read TGTGCCAGCAGATCGACAGGGCCCGCCGGGGAGCTGTTTTTT. It specifies CASRSTGPAGELFF.

The chain links TRBV10-3 to TRBJ2-7, with D possibly matching TRBD2 (6 bases). The CDR3 sequence is 14 residues long. Germline V gives CDR1 ENHRY, CDR2 SYGVKD. V was cut by 3 bases and J by 0 bases, with 9 bases left in between. CDR3 protein: CAISDLGSSYEQYF. As DNA, the CDR3 is TGTGCCATCAGTGACCTCGGGAGCTCCTACGAGCAGTACTTC.

In nucleotides, the CDR3 is TGTGCCAGCAGCTTAGTGGTCACAGATACGCAGTATTTT. Its translation: CASSLVVTDTQYF. This rearrangement joins TRBV7-3 to TRBJ2-3; the D is unclear. V lost 2 bases and J lost 2, with 5 bases in between. This CDR3 contains 13 residues. Germline-derived CDR1 and CDR2 are SGHTA and FQGTGA. Based on the CDR3 plus reference TRBV7-3 and TRBJ2-3, the full variable domain is GAGVSQTPSNKVTEKGKYVELRCDPISGHTALYWYRQSLGQGPEFLIYFQGTGAADDSGLPNDRFFAVRPEGSVSTLKIQRTERGDSAVYLCASSLVVTDTQYFGPGTRLTVL.

This clone was counted a single time. This chain joins TRBV3-1 (or the pseudogene TRBV3-2) and TRBJ2-3; 11 bases fit TRBD2. Germline trimming cut 1 base from V and 10 bases from J; bases unmatched to any gene: 7. This CDR3 is built from 15 residues. The V gene's germline CDR1 is LGHDT and CDR2 YNNKEL (reference sequence). The DNA for the CDR3 is TGTGCCAGCAGCCAAGGGGCACTAGCGGGGGTGGCGCAGTATTTT. Translating it yields CASSQGALAGVAQYF.

The rearrangement links TRBV10-2 to TRBJ2-7; 8 bases are shared with TRBD1. The J segment lost 4 bases and the V segment lost 6 bases, leaving 5 bases of the junction unmatched. The CDR3 covers 13 residues. CDR1 and CDR2 (germline): WSHSY, SAAADI. The CDR3: CASSQGAVYEQYF. The CDR3 nucleotides are TGCGCCAGCAGCCAGGGGGCTGTATACGAGCAGTACTTC.

V and J are TRBV7-9 and TRBJ2-6, with D maybe TRBD1 (5 bases). This CDR3 comprises 15 residues. Trimming pared 4 bases from V and 0 bases from J, leaving 7 bases between. Germline loops: CDR1 SEHNR, CDR2 FQNEAQ (reference sequence). The CDR3 here is CASSSQVSGANVLTF. DNA of the CDR3: TGTGCCAGCAGCTCACAGGTCTCTGGGGCCAACGTCCTGACTTTC.

The chain has TRBV5-1 and TRBJ1-6, with 9 bases identical to TRBD1. Germline CDR1 and CDR2: SGHRS and YFSETQ. Trimming cost V 3 bases and J 10 bases; bases outside gene matches: 14. The length of the CDR3 is 17 residues. The CDR3 DNA reads as TGCGCCAGCAGCTCCCTGAAGGGACAGGGAACTGGATCACCCCTCCACTTT. This encodes CASSSLKGQGTGSPLHF.

By share, this clone ranks as medium-sized (0.01 to 0.1%). The gene calls are TRBV27 and TRBJ2-7; D assignment may be TRBD1 or TRBD2 (5 bases each). The germline V and J ends were trimmed by 5 bases and 0 bases, with 11 bases remaining between them. Germline V gene data show CDR1 as MNHEY and CDR2 as SMNVEV (reference sequence). The CDR3 consists of 14 residues. The DNA for the CDR3 is TGTGCCAGCAGTCGGGACGCCGGCTCCTACGAGCAGTACTTC. Translated: CASSRDAGSYEQYF.

To note about this clone: Mismatch with germline at one junction end may stem from a read error. The chain combines TRBV7-8 with TRBJ1-2; 9 bases line up with TRBD1. In germline, CDR1 is SGHVS, CDR2 FQNEAQ. This CDR3 contains 13 residues. CDR3 region: CASSLAGTGTGAF. Here the CDR3 DNA reads TGTGCCAGCAGCTTAGCCGGGACAGGGACAGGCGCCTTC.

The chain employs TRBV4-2 and TRBJ2-2, with D unclear. There are 16 residues in the CDR3. CDR1 LGHNA and CDR2 YNFKEQ come from the germline V gene. The ends were cut back, 1 base at V and 1 base at J, with 10 bases in the middle. Here the CDR3 reads CASSQGSFRNTGELFF. The DNA of the CDR3 is TGTGCCAGCAGCCAAGGAAGTTTTAGGAACACCGGGGAGCTGTTTTTT.

This rearrangement joins TRBV7-9 to TRBJ2-7; a weak D match, TRBD2 (5 bases). Germline V gene sequence: CDR1 SEHNR, CDR2 FQNEAQ (reference sequence). The germline V and J ends were trimmed by 5 bases and 7 bases, with 21 bases remaining between them. This CDR3 comprises 15 residues. The CDR3 DNA follows: TGTGCCAGCAGCCCGCTGGACGGCTCCCGAGGGGAGCAGTACTTC. Protein sequence: CASSPLDGSRGEQYF.

As to this clone: Other DNA sequences in this specimen translate into the identical CDR3. This sequence joins TRBV7-2 and TRBJ1-5, with D maybe TRBD1 (5 bases). Trimming cost V 2 bases and J 4 bases, with 6 bases left between them. Germline V CDR1 and CDR2: SGHTA, FQGNSA. The CDR3 has 13 amino acids. CDR3 nucleotide sequence: TGTGCCAGCAGCTTACAGGGAAATCAGCCCCAGCATTTT. Translating it yields CASSLQGNQPQHF.

The chain recombines TRBV7-2 with TRBJ1-3; TRBD1 aligns across 7 bases. Trimming cost V 4 bases and J 4 bases; bases outside gene matches: 4. The CDR3 is 14 residues long. Germline V lookup: CDR1 SGHTA, CDR2 FQGNSA. CDR3 amino acids: CASSSGGTGNTIYF. The CDR3 nucleotides read TGTGCCAGCAGCTCAGGGGGTACGGGAAACACCATATATTTT.

The chain links TRBV6-2 or TRBV6-3 to TRBJ1-2; D is perhaps TRBD1 (5 bases). Germline V CDR1 and CDR2: MNHEY, SVGEGT. This CDR3 has 13 amino acids. V lost 0 bases and J 6 bases, leaving 8 bases between the germline ends. CDR3 sequence: CASSYSSGNGYTF. The CDR3 DNA sequence: TGTGCCAGCAGTTACTCGTCAGGGAATGGCTACACCTTC.

The chain uses TRBV2 and TRBJ1-1; no reliable D call. Trimming took off 5 bases at V and 7 bases at J, with 11 bases between the two ends. CDR3 size: 12 residues. Germline CDR1 and CDR2: SNHLY and FYNNEI. The CDR3 DNA sequence: TGTGCCAGCAGTCAGGACGGTATTGAAGCTTTCTTT. Translation: CASSQDGIEAFF. The entire variable domain, with the rest obtained from reference TRBV2 and TRBJ1-1, is as follows: EPEVTQTPSHQVTQMGQEVILRCVPISNHLYFYWYRQILGQKVEFLVSFYNNEISEKSEIFDDQFSVERPDGSNFTLKIRSTKLEDSAMYFCASSQDGIEAFFGQGTRLTVV.

Only a few counts were recorded for this clone. Within the sample, other DNA sequences also encode this same CDR3. The chain joins TRBV5-1 to TRBJ1-1; no reliable D call. Trimming removed 4 bases from V and 5 bases from J, with 12 bases in between. The CDR3 totals 13 residues. CDR1 is SGHRS and CDR2 is YFSETQ in the germline V gene. The CDR3 nucleotides are TGCGCCAGCAGCACCCAGGAACGGACTGAAGCTTTCTTT. It codes for CASSTQERTEAFF.

The V call is TRBV24-1, the J call TRBJ2-3; D unclear. The ends were cut back, 4 bases at V and 0 bases at J, with 16 bases in the middle. The length of the CDR3 is 17 residues. Per germline, CDR1 KGHDR and CDR2 SFDVKD. The CDR3 region has the DNA TGTGCCACCAGTGACCCCTCCGGGTTAGCTAGCACAGATACGCAGTATTTT. The encoded protein is CATSDPSGLASTDTQYF.

The rearrangement uses TRBV6-5 and TRBJ2-1, with a tentative D call TRBD2 (5 bases). The CDR3 runs to 15 residues. Per the germline V gene, CDR1 is MNHEY and CDR2 is SVGAGI. V shed 4 bases and J shed 3 bases, with 13 bases lying between them. The CDR3 region has the DNA TGTGCCAGCAGTTCGCCGGGAAATAACTACAATGAGCAGTTCTTC. Translating it yields CASSSPGNNYNEQFF.

The V call is TRBV5-1, the J call TRBJ2-2, with D unresolved. Trimming cost V 0 bases and J 3 bases, with 6 bases left between them. CDR3 length equals 14 residues. Germline V gives CDR1 SGHRS, CDR2 YFSETQ. CDR3 loop: CASSLAGYTGELFF. For the CDR3, the DNA is TGCGCCAGCAGCTTGGCCGGGTACACCGGGGAGCTGTTTTTT.

This clone appeared a few times. The CDR3 reads CASRPSLRGGNEKLFF. Here the CDR3 DNA reads TGTGCCAGCAGACCATCTCTGCGTGGGGGTAATGAAAAACTGTTTTTT. This rearrangement joins TRBV5-5 to TRBJ1-4, with a tentative D call TRBD1 (5 bases). CDR3 length equals 16 residues. Germline V gene sequence: CDR1 SGHKS, CDR2 YYEKEE (reference sequence). V shed 5 bases and J shed 4 bases, with 18 bases lying between them.

The chain carries TRBV18 and TRBJ2-6; 8 bases align to TRBD1. Trimming took 2 bases from V and 2 from J; bases not matched to a gene: 8. The CDR3 has 18 amino acids. Germline assignment: CDR1 KGHSH and CDR2 LQKENI. The CDR3 spells CASSPEAGGFTGANVLTF. As DNA, the CDR3 is TGTGCCAGCTCACCAGAGGCAGGGGGCTTTACTGGGGCCAACGTCCTGACTTTC.

This chain uses TRBV6-6 with TRBJ1-6; D unclear. With 5 bases removed from V and 10 bases from J, the gap between germline ends came to 18 bases. The germline CDR1 and CDR2 sequences are MNHNY and SVGAGI (reference sequence). The CDR3 extends over 15 amino acids. CDR3: CASSTTRRSGSPLHF. The CDR3 DNA reads as TGTGCCAGCAGTACGACAAGGAGGAGTGGATCACCCCTCCACTTT.

This chain links TRBV10-3 with TRBJ1-1; D not resolved. V lost 4 bases to trimming and J lost 3 bases, with 15 bases between them. The germline V gene encodes CDR1 ENHRY and CDR2 SYGVKD. This CDR3 has 15 amino acids. CDR3 amino acids: CAISGGTNGDTEAFF. Written as DNA, the CDR3 is TGTGCCATCAGTGGTGGAACGAACGGGGACACTGAAGCTTTCTTT.

The chain employs TRBV11-2 and TRBJ1-1, with 8 bases that match TRBD1. The CDR3 sequence is 18 residues long. V gave up 0 bases and J gave up 6 bases; unmatched junction bases: 15. Germline values: CDR1 SGHAT, CDR2 FQNNGV. CDR3 DNA: TGTGCCAGCAGCTTAGAGGCGCAGGGGGCGAGGGGATTGGCTGAAGCTTTCTTT. Protein sequence: CASSLEAQGARGLAEAFF.

This rearrangement joins TRBV24-1 to TRBJ1-2; D remains ambiguous. V dropped 2 bases and J dropped 6 bases, with 12 bases sitting between them. CDR1 is KGHDR, CDR2 SFDVKD, per germline. The CDR3 has 14 amino acids. The CDR3 reads CATSDSGIEHGYTF. CDR3 coding DNA: TGTGCCACCAGTGATTCCGGAATTGAACATGGCTACACCTTC.